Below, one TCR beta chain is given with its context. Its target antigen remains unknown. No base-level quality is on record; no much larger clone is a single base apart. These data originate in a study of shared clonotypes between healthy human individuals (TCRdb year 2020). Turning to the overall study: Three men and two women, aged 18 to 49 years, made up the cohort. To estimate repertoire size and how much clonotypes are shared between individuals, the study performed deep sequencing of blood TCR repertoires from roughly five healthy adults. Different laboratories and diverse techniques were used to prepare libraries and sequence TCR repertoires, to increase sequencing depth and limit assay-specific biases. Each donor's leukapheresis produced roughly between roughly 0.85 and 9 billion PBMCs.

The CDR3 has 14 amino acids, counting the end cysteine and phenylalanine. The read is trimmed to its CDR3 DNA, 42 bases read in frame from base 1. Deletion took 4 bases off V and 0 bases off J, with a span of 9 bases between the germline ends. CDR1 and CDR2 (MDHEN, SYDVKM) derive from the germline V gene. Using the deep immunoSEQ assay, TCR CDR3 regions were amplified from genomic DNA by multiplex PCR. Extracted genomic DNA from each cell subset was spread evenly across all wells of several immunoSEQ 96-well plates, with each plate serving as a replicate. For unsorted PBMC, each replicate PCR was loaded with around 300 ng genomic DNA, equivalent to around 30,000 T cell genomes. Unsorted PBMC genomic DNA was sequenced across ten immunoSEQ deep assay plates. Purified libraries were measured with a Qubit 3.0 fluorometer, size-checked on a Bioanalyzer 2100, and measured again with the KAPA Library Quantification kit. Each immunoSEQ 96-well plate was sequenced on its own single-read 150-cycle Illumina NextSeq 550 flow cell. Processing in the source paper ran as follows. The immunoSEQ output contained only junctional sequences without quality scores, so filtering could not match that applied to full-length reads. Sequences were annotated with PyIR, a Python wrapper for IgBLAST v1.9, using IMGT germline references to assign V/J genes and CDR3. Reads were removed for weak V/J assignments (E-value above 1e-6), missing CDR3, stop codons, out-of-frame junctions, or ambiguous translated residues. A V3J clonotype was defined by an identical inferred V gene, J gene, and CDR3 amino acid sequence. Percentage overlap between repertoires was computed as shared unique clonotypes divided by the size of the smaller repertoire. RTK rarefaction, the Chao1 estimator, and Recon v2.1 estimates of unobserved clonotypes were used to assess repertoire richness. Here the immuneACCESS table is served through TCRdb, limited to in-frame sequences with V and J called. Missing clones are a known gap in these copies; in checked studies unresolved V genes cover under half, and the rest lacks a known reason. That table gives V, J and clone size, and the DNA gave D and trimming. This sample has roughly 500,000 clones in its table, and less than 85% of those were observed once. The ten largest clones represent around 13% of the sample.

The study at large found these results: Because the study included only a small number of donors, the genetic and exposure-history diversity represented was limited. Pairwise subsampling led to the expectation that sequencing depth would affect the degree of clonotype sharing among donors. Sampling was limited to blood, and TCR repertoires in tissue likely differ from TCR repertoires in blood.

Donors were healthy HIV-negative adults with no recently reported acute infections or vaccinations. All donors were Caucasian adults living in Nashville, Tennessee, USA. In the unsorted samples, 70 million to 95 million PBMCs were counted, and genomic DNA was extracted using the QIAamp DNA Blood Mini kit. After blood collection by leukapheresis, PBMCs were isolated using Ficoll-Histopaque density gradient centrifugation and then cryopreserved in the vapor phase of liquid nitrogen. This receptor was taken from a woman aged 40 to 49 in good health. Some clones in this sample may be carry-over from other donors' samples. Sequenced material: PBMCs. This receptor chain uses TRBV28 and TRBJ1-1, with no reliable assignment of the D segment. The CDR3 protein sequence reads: CASSSTVMNTEAFF. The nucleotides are TGTGCCAGCAGTTCCACGGTTATGAACACTGAAGCTTTCTTT.